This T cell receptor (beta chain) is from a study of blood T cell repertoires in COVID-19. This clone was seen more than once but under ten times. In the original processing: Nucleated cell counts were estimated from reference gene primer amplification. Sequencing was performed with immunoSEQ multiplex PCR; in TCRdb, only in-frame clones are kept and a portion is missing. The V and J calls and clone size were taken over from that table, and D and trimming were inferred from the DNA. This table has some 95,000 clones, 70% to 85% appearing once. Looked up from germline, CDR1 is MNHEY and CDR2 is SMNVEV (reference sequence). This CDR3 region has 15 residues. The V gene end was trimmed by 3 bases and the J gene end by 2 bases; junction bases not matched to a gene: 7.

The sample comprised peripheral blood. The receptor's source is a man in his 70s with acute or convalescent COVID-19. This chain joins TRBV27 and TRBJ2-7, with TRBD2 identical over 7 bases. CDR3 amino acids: CASSLLDGRPYEQYF. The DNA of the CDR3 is TGTGCCAGCAGTTTGCTGGACGGGAGGCCCTACGAGCAGTACTTC.